This TCR beta chain was profiled in a study of cytomegalovirus exposure and HLA in healthy donors. Assay used: immunoSEQ multiplex PCR; TCRdb lists only in-frame clones, some missing. The data contain 100,000 to 150,000 clones, roughly nine tenths of them singletons. A single count supports this clone. Its antigen remains unidentified. From germline, CDR1 is ENHRY and CDR2 SYGVKD. With V trimmed by 4 bases and J by 5 bases, 6 bases remained unmatched. The CDR3 loop spans 14 amino acids. General study results and limits: CMV antigen specificity was confirmed in vitro for three CMV-associated chains.

The sample comprised PBMCs. The chain is built from TRBV10-3 and TRBJ2-5, with 8 bases that match TRBD2. This TCR was sampled from a man between 18 and 29 years old in good health and CMV-seropositive. The CDR3 DNA reads TGTGCCATCAGTGCGGGGGGGCCAGTGGAGACCCAGTACTTC. The encoded protein is CAISAGGPVETQYF.